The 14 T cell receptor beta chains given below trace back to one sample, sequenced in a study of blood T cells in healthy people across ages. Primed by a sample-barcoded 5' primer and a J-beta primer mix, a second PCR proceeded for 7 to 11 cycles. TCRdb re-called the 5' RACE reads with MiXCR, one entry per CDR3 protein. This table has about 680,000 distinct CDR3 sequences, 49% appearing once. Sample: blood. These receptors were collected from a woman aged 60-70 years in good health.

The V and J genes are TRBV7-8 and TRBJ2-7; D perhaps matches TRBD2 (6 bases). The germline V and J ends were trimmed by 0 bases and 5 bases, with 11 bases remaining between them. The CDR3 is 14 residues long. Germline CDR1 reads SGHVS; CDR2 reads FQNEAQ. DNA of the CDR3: TGTGCCAGCAGCTTAGCCGGGAGAGTTCACGAGCAGTACTTC. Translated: CASSLAGRVHEQYF.

CDR3 residues: CAISESVNYGYTF. In DNA form, the CDR3 reads TGTGCCATCAGTGAGTCGGTTAACTATGGCTACACCTTC. This chain connects TRBV10-3 to TRBJ1-2; D unclear. CDR3 length equals 13 residues. Between the trimmed V and J ends, which lost 0 bases and 1 base, there was a span of 3 bases. Per germline, CDR1 ENHRY and CDR2 SYGVKD.

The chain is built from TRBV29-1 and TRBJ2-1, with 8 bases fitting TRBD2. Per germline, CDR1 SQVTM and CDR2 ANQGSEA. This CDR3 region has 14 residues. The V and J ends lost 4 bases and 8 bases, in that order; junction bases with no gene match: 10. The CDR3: CSVARTSNWDEQFF. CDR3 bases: TGCAGCGTTGCTAGGACTAGCAATTGGGATGAGCAGTTCTTC.

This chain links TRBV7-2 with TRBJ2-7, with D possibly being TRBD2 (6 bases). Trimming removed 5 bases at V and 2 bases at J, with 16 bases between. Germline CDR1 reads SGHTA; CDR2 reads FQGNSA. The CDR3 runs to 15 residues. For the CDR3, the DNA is TGTGCCAGCAGCCCTGGCGGGGCGGTAACCTACGAGCAGTACTTC. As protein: CASSPGGAVTYEQYF.

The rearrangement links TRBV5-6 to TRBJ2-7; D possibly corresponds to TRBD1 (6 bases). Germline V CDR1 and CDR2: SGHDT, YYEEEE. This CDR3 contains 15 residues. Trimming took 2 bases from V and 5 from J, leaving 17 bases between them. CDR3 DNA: TGTGCCAGCAGCTTACCCCGGGACACCTACGACGAGCAGTACTTC. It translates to CASSLPRDTYDEQYF.

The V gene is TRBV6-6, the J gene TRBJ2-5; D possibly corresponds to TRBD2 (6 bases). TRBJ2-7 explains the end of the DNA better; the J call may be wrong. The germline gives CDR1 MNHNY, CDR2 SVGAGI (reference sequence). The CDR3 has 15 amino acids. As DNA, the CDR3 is TGTGCCAGCAGTTACGCGGGCGGGAATTTCGACGAGCAGTACTTC. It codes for CASSYAGGNFDEQYF.

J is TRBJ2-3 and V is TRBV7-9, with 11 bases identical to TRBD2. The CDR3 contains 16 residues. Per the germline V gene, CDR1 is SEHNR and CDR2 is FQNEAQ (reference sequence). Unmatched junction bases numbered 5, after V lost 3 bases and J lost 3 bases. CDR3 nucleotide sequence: TGTGCCAGCAGCTTTCCCCTAGCGGGGGGAACAGATACGCAGTATTTT. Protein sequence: CASSFPLAGGTDTQYF.

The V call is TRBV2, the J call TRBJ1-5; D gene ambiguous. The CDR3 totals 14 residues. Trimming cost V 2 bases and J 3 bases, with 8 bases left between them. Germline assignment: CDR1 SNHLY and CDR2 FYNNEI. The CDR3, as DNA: TGTGCCAGCAGTGAATCAGAGTACAATCAGCCCCAGCATTTT. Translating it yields CASSESEYNQPQHF.

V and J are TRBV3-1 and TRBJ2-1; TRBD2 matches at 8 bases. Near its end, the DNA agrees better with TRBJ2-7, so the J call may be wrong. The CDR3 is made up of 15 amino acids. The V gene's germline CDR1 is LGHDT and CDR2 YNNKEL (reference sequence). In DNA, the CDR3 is TGTGCCAGCAGCCTTAGGACTAGCCGTTACAATGAGCAGTACTTC. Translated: CASSLRTSRYNEQYF.

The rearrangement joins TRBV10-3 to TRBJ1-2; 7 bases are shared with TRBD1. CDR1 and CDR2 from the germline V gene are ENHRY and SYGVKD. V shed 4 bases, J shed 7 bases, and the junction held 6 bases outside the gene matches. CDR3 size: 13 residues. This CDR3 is CAISGSSGGGYTF. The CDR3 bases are TGTGCCATCAGTGGGTCCTCAGGGGGTGGCTACACCTTC.

CDR3 region: CSARGAEEKLFF. The CDR3 DNA reads TGCAGTGCTAGAGGAGCAGAAGAAAAACTGTTTTTT. The J gene is TRBJ1-4, the V gene TRBV20-1, with D unclear. CDR1 is DFQATT, CDR2 SNEGSKA, per germline (reference sequence). Trimming cost V 1 base and J 8 bases, with 8 bases left between them. The CDR3 runs to 12 residues.

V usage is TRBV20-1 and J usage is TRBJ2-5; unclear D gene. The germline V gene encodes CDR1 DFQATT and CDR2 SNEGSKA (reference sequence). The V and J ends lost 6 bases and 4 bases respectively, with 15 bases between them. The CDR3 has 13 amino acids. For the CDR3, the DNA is TGCAGTGCGTGGAGTTCGGGCGGAGAGACCCAGTACTTC. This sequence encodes CSAWSSGGETQYF.

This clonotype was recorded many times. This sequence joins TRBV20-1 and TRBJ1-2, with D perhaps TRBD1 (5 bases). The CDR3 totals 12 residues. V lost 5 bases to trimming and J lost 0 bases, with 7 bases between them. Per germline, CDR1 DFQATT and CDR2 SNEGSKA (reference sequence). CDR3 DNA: TGCAGTGCTGGGACGGCTAACTATGGCTACACCTTC. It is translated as CSAGTANYGYTF.

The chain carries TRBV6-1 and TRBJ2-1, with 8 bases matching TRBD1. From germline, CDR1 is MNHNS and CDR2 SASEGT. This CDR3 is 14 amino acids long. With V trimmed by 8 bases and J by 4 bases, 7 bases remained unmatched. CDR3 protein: CASGDRGQYNEQFF. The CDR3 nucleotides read TGTGCCAGCGGCGACAGGGGCCAATACAATGAGCAGTTCTTC.